By share of the sample, the clone carrying this T cell receptor (beta chain) is large. Its target is not known. This CDR3 has 16 residues. V shed 2 bases, J shed 2 bases, and the junction held 8 bases outside the gene matches. Adaptor-ligated barcode primers were used to amplify TRBV12-4/TRBJ1-2 clonotypes. Using its own MiXCR run on the multiplex PCR reads, TCRdb lists one record per CDR3 protein. This sample carries about 830 distinct CDR3 sequences, around a sixth of them seen once, and the ten largest clones take about 47%. Broader study findings: Roughly an eighth of tumor Treg sequences matched naive CD4+ cells. Tumor memory CD4+ T cell TCR gene usage was found to cluster with blood and lymph node memory CD4+ cells and with lymph node naive CD4+ cells.

The sorted Tregs were CD4+CD25+CD127-/low cells. V and J are TRBV12-3 or TRBV12-4 and TRBJ1-2; TRBD1 matches 7 bases. Material: Tregs sorted from blood. The source of this sequence is a female donor with breast cancer. CDR3: CASSLSGQQANYGYTF. The CDR3 DNA reads as TGTGCCAGCAGTTTATCGGGACAGCAAGCGAACTATGGCTACACCTTC.